Listed below are T cell receptor beta chains from one sample, sequenced in a study of OX40 agonist ivuxolimab in advanced cancers. Here immunoSEQ multiplex PCR was the method, and the copy in TCRdb shows in-frame clones only, minus some. This sample carries approximately 44,000 clones, roughly 88% of them seen once, and the ten largest clones take around 2.5%. This specimen was CD4+ or CD8+ T cells sorted from blood, taken in a trial of the OX40 agonist ivuxolimab. These receptors were obtained from an adult with an advanced solid tumor such as melanoma, head and neck, liver or kidney cancer. Both conserved end residues are part of each CDR3. A D gene is named only where the DNA matches it firmly. Where a row states a size, it is once, few, many or the class of an expanded clone; other rows omit it.

j_gene: TRBJ2-2; d_gene: .; abundance: .; v_gene: TRBV5-1; CDR3nt: TGCGCCAGCAGCTTCTTTGCAGGGACCGGGGAGCTGTTTTTT; CDR3aa: CASSFFAGTGELFF
j_gene: TRBJ2-7; d_gene: .; abundance: .; v_gene: TRBV6-1; CDR3nt: TGTGCCAGCAGCCACGACGGTCCCTACGAGCAGTACTTC; CDR3aa: CASSHDGPYEQYF
j_gene: TRBJ2-2; d_gene: TRBD2; abundance: .; v_gene: TRBV7-9; CDR3nt: TGTGCCAGCAGCTTAGGGCGGACTAGCGGTGAGACCGGGGAGCTGTTTTTT; CDR3aa: CASSLGRTSGETGELFF
j_gene: TRBJ1-1; d_gene: .; abundance: .; v_gene: TRBV27; CDR3nt: TGTGCCAGCAGTTCCCCTAAGGGATTGGCTTTCTTT; CDR3aa: CASSSPKGLAFF
j_gene: TRBJ2-2; d_gene: .; abundance: .; v_gene: TRBV6-5; CDR3nt: TGTGCCAGCAGTTACTCGTGGAACACCGGGGAGCTGTTTTTT; CDR3aa: CASSYSWNTGELFF
j_gene: TRBJ2-7; d_gene: .; abundance: .; v_gene: TRBV2; CDR3nt: TGTGCCAGCAGTGCAACCCCCTCGATCTACGAGCAGTACTTC; CDR3aa: CASSATPSIYEQYF
j_gene: TRBJ2-1; d_gene: .; abundance: .; v_gene: TRBV21-1; CDR3nt: TGTGCCAGCAGCAACTGCGGGGCGGGTTTTTGTGAGCAGTTCTTC; CDR3aa: CASSNCGAGFCEQFF
j_gene: TRBJ1-2; d_gene: TRBD1; abundance: .; v_gene: TRBV2; CDR3nt: TGTGCCAGCAGTGAAGCACGGCAGGGGGCGGACTACACCTTC; CDR3aa: CASSEARQGADYTF
j_gene: TRBJ2-5; d_gene: .; abundance: .; v_gene: TRBV29-1; CDR3nt: TGCAGCGTAATACCAGCGGAGACCCAGTACTTC; CDR3aa: CSVIPAETQYF
j_gene: TRBJ2-1; d_gene: TRBD2; abundance: .; v_gene: TRBV4-1; CDR3nt: TGCGCCAGCAGCCAAGAACAGGGACTAGCGGGAAGCGAGCAGTTCTTC; CDR3aa: CASSQEQGLAGSEQFF
j_gene: TRBJ2-4; d_gene: .; abundance: .; v_gene: TRBV7-9; CDR3nt: TGTGCCAGCAGCTCCGCGACAGAAAACATTCAGTACTTC; CDR3aa: CASSSATENIQYF
j_gene: TRBJ2-3; d_gene: .; abundance: .; v_gene: TRBV27; CDR3nt: TGTGCCAGCAGTTGGGGCAGCGGAACAGATACGCAGTATTTT; CDR3aa: CASSWGSGTDTQYF
j_gene: TRBJ2-7; d_gene: .; abundance: .; v_gene: TRBV7-2; CDR3nt: TGTGCCAGCAGCTTCTGGGGTGGCGAGCAGTACTTC; CDR3aa: CASSFWGGEQYF
j_gene: TRBJ1-4; d_gene: .; abundance: .; v_gene: TRBV9; CDR3nt: TGTGCCAGCAGCGTAGGTCAGTCTACAACTAATGAAAAACTGTTTTTT; CDR3aa: CASSVGQSTTNEKLFF
j_gene: TRBJ2-3; d_gene: .; abundance: once; v_gene: TRBV27; CDR3nt: TGTGCCAGCAGTTTAGATCCGAAGGGTTTAGATACGCAGTATTTT; CDR3aa: CASSLDPKGLDTQYF
j_gene: TRBJ1-1; d_gene: TRBD1; abundance: .; v_gene: TRBV19; CDR3nt: TGTGCCAGTAGTATCGCCGGCACGGGACAGGAAGCTTTCTTT; CDR3aa: CASSIAGTGQEAFF
j_gene: TRBJ2-1; d_gene: .; abundance: .; v_gene: TRBV7-6; CDR3nt: TGTGCCAGCAGCTCACGCATAGTGAATGAGCAGTTCTTC; CDR3aa: CASSSRIVNEQFF
j_gene: TRBJ1-2; d_gene: .; abundance: .; v_gene: TRBV6-1; CDR3nt: TGTGCCAGCAGTGAAGACGAGGGGTGGTACTATGGCTACACCTTC; CDR3aa: CASSEDEGWYYGYTF
j_gene: TRBJ1-1; d_gene: .; abundance: .; v_gene: TRBV5-4; CDR3nt: TGTGCCAGCAGCTTGGCGACGGGGGACATAACTGAAGCTTTCTTT; CDR3aa: CASSLATGDITEAFF
j_gene: TRBJ1-2; d_gene: .; abundance: .; v_gene: TRBV11-2; CDR3nt: TGTGCCAGCAGCCCACACGGTGGGAGAGGGAACTATGGCTACACCTTC; CDR3aa: CASSPHGGRGNYGYTF
j_gene: TRBJ2-7; d_gene: .; abundance: .; v_gene: TRBV4-1; CDR3nt: TGCGCCAGCAGCCAAAGCCTCCAGGGGGCGGGGGGGACCAGCTCCTACGAGCAGTACTTC; CDR3aa: CASSQSLQGAGGTSSYEQYF
j_gene: TRBJ2-2; d_gene: .; abundance: .; v_gene: TRBV7-2; CDR3nt: TGTGCCAGCAGCTCGACCCCCGGGACCTACCCCGGGGAGCTGTTTTTT; CDR3aa: CASSSTPGTYPGELFF
j_gene: TRBJ2-1; d_gene: .; abundance: .; v_gene: TRBV21-1; CDR3nt: TGTGCCAGCAGCATTCCCCCCCCTAGCGGGGGAGTGGACTACAATGAGCAGTTCTTC; CDR3aa: CASSIPPPSGGVDYNEQFF
j_gene: TRBJ2-7; d_gene: .; abundance: .; v_gene: TRBV9; CDR3nt: TGTGCCAGCAGCGTAGGCAGGGCGAGCTCCTACGAGCAGTACTTC; CDR3aa: CASSVGRASSYEQYF
j_gene: TRBJ1-1; d_gene: .; abundance: .; v_gene: TRBV7-2; CDR3nt: TGTGCCAGCAGCTTCGTGAACACTGAAGCTTTCTTT; CDR3aa: CASSFVNTEAFF
j_gene: TRBJ1-2; d_gene: .; abundance: .; v_gene: TRBV11-2; CDR3nt: TGTGCCAGCAGCTTAGGCGGGGATAACTATGGCTACACCTTC; CDR3aa: CASSLGGDNYGYTF
j_gene: TRBJ1-2; d_gene: TRBD1; abundance: once; v_gene: TRBV6-1; CDR3nt: TGTGCCAGCAAACCCACAGGGGGCGCTAACTATGGCTACACCTTC; CDR3aa: CASKPTGGANYGYTF
j_gene: TRBJ1-3; d_gene: .; abundance: .; v_gene: TRBV19; CDR3nt: TGTGCCAGTACAAGGGCTGGAAACACCATATATTTT; CDR3aa: CASTRAGNTIYF
j_gene: TRBJ2-5; d_gene: .; abundance: .; v_gene: TRBV6-5; CDR3nt: TGTGCCAGCAGTTACTTCGGACGGAACCAAGAGACCCAGTACTTC; CDR3aa: CASSYFGRNQETQYF
j_gene: TRBJ1-2; d_gene: .; abundance: .; v_gene: TRBV6-1; CDR3nt: TGTGCCAGCACGCCGAGAAACTATGGCTACACCTTC; CDR3aa: CASTPRNYGYTF
j_gene: TRBJ1-1; d_gene: .; abundance: .; v_gene: TRBV6-6; CDR3nt: TGTGCCAGCAGTAATCGGGGGGCCGACACTGAAGCTTTCTTT; CDR3aa: CASSNRGADTEAFF
j_gene: TRBJ2-2; d_gene: TRBD1; abundance: .; v_gene: TRBV6-5; CDR3nt: TGTGCCAGCAGTTGGATAACAGGGGACACCGGGGAGCTGTTTTTT; CDR3aa: CASSWITGDTGELFF
j_gene: TRBJ1-2; d_gene: .; abundance: .; v_gene: TRBV29-1; CDR3nt: TGCAGCGTTGAGTTCGGAGGATTAGGCTATGGCTACACCTTC; CDR3aa: CSVEFGGLGYGYTF
j_gene: TRBJ2-3; d_gene: TRBD1; abundance: .; v_gene: TRBV7-6; CDR3nt: TGTGCCAGCAGCCCCCGACCGGGACAGGGGTCAGATACGCAGTATTTT; CDR3aa: CASSPRPGQGSDTQYF
j_gene: TRBJ2-1; d_gene: TRBD1; abundance: .; v_gene: TRBV2; CDR3nt: TGTGCCAGCAGAACACAGGGGCCGAACAATGAGCAGTTCTTC; CDR3aa: CASRTQGPNNEQFF
j_gene: TRBJ2-2; d_gene: .; abundance: .; v_gene: TRBV4-1; CDR3nt: TGCGCCAGCAGCCAAGACAAATCTTACACCGGGGAGCTGTTTTTT; CDR3aa: CASSQDKSYTGELFF
j_gene: TRBJ2-7; d_gene: .; abundance: .; v_gene: TRBV6-5; CDR3nt: TGTGCCAGCAGTTACGGAGAAAGCCTCTACGAGCAGTACTTC; CDR3aa: CASSYGESLYEQYF
j_gene: TRBJ2-5; d_gene: .; abundance: once; v_gene: TRBV4-2; CDR3nt: TGTGCCAGCAGCCAAGATCTTCGGAGGGGCTTGAAGACCCAGTACTTC; CDR3aa: CASSQDLRRGLKTQYF
j_gene: TRBJ1-2; d_gene: .; abundance: few; v_gene: TRBV6-1; CDR3nt: TGTGCCAGCAAAACCTGGGGGGGGGACTATGGCTACACCTTC; CDR3aa: CASKTWGGDYGYTF
j_gene: TRBJ2-3; d_gene: .; abundance: .; v_gene: TRBV2; CDR3nt: TGTGCCAGCAGAGGGGCCTTCGAGAGTGCAGATACGCAGTATTTT; CDR3aa: CASRGAFESADTQYF
j_gene: TRBJ1-6; d_gene: .; abundance: once; v_gene: TRBV4-1; CDR3nt: TGCGCCAGCAGCCAAGATGGGTTCACCGGGGGTAATTCACCCCTCCACTTT; CDR3aa: CASSQDGFTGGNSPLHF
j_gene: TRBJ2-1; d_gene: .; abundance: .; v_gene: TRBV7-9; CDR3nt: TGTGCCAGCAGCTTGTACCCTGTGCCTGGAAATGAGCAGTTCTTC; CDR3aa: CASSLYPVPGNEQFF
j_gene: TRBJ1-1; d_gene: TRBD1; abundance: .; v_gene: TRBV30; CDR3nt: TGTGCCTGGAGGGGGAGACAGGGCACTGAAGCTTTCTTT; CDR3aa: CAWRGRQGTEAFF
j_gene: TRBJ2-3; d_gene: .; abundance: .; v_gene: TRBV5-6; CDR3nt: TGTGCCAGCAGCTTGGGAGGGGGGAGCACAGATACGCAGTATTTT; CDR3aa: CASSLGGGSTDTQYF
j_gene: TRBJ2-7; d_gene: .; abundance: .; v_gene: TRBV7-2; CDR3nt: TGTGCCAGCAGCTTGGGAGAGGACAGCTCCTACGAGCAGTACTTC; CDR3aa: CASSLGEDSSYEQYF
j_gene: TRBJ1-1; d_gene: .; abundance: .; v_gene: TRBV7-9; CDR3nt: TGTGCCAGCAGCCCGGGCCTTAGCACTCCAGCTTTCTTT; CDR3aa: CASSPGLSTPAFF
j_gene: TRBJ1-6; d_gene: .; abundance: medium-sized; v_gene: TRBV18; CDR3nt: TGTGCCAGCTCACCACGGGGGGAACAGGGAGGGTCACCCCTCCACTTT; CDR3aa: CASSPRGEQGGSPLHF
j_gene: TRBJ2-7; d_gene: .; abundance: .; v_gene: TRBV7-9; CDR3nt: TGTGCCAGCAGCTTGGGGTCCTACGAGCAGTACTTC; CDR3aa: CASSLGSYEQYF